This record looks at one T cell receptor (beta chain) sequence and its context. Authors' analysis steps: Reference gene primer amplification gave nucleated cell count estimates. The repertoire was sequenced with immunoSEQ multiplex PCR; TCRdb's copy has only in-frame clones and lacks some. V, J and clone size are taken as reported in that table, and D and trimming were inferred from the DNA itself. The sample has roughly 430,000 clones; 88% are singletons. The V segment lost 5 bases and the J segment 4 bases; nucleotides outside the gene matches: 8. The CDR3 spans 15 residues. In germline, CDR1 is SGHAT, CDR2 FQNNGV. Participants were aged 18 to 89 years, lived in roughly 25 US areas, and enrolled virtually. The source of the sample is a study of blood T cell repertoires in COVID-19. Study background: Acute and convalescent COVID-19 samples came from the United States, Italy and Spain. T cells, B-cell-depleted T cells, or PBMCs supplied cDNA or gDNA.

The V gene is TRBV11-2, the J gene TRBJ2-1; 7 positions match TRBD1. The source is a woman under 30 who had been exposed to COVID-19. Source material: PBMCs or T cells enriched from blood (not recorded which). CDR3 in amino acids: CASSPQGSGYNEQFF. In DNA form, the CDR3 reads TGTGCCAGCAGCCCACAGGGGAGCGGTTACAATGAGCAGTTCTTC. The full variable domain, rest sourced from reference TRBV11-2 and TRBJ2-1, is EAGVAQSPRYKIIEKRQSVAFWCNPISGHATLYWYQQILGQGPKLLIQFQNNGVVDDSQLPKDRFSAERLKGVDSTLKIQPAKLEDSAVYLCASSPQGSGYNEQFFGPGTRLTVL.